The clone carrying this T cell receptor delta chain has only a few counts. TCRdb records a much larger clone's protein for this DNA, with a difference at residue 9 that likely arises from a read error; the protein given is the translation of the DNA. Bulk repertoires came from Vgamma9/Vdelta2+ or Vdelta2-negative gammadelta T cells flow-sorted from PBMC. The data originate from a study of γδ T cells in repeated Plasmodium falciparum infection. TCRdb redid clone calling on the multiplex PCR reads using CATT. The repertoire has tens of thousands of delta-chain clones, 1.7% of them found once; the top ten carry 14% to 15%. Trimming cost V 4 bases and J 3 bases, with 12 bases left between them. Germline V gives CDR1 TSWWSYY, CDR2 QGS. The CDR3 totals 14 residues.

The receptor comes from a pool of human donors (malaria-infected and uninfected, not separated). The chain carries TRDV1 and TRDJ1; D unclear. The J gene is not listed in TCRdb, so it was assigned here from a DNA match to germline. Source material: gamma-delta T cells from blood. CDR3 DNA sequence: TGTGCTCTTGGGGCACCCAAAAACCCCGATAAACTCATCTTT. Protein: CALGAPKNPDKLIF.